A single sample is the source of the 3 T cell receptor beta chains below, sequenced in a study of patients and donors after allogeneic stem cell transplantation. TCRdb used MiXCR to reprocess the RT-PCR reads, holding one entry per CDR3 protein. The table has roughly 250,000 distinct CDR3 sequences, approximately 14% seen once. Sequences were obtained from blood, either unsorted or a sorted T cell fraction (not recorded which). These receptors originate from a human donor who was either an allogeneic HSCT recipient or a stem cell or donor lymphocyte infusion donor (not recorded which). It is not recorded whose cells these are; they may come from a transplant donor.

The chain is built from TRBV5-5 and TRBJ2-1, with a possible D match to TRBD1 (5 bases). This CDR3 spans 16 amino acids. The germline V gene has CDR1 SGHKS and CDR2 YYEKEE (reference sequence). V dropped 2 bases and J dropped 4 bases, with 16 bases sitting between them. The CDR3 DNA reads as TGTGCCAGCAGCTTCGGTCAGGGCCCGGTGTACAATGAGCAGTTCTTC. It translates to CASSFGQGPVYNEQFF.

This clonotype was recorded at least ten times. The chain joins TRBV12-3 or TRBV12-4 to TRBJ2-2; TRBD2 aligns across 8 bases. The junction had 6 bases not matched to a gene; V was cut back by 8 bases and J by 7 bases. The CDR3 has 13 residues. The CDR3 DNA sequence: TGTGCCAGCGCCAGAGCGGGAGACGGGGAGCTGTTTTTT. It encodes CASARAGDGELFF.

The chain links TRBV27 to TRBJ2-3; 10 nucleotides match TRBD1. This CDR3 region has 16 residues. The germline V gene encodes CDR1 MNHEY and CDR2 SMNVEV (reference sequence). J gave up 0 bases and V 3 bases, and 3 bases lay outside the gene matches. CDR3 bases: TGTGCCAGCAGTTTCGCGGACAGGGGGAGCACAGATACGCAGTATTTT. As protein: CASSFADRGSTDTQYF.